The 17 T cell receptor beta chains given below trace back to one sample, sequenced in a study of control samples from healthy donors and cancer patients. Here immunoSEQ multiplex PCR was the method, and the copy in TCRdb shows in-frame clones only, minus some. The table includes 90,000 to 100,000 clones, approximately 80% detected once. Sequencing was carried out using blood. The receptors stem from a woman between 25 and 40 years old in good health.

The chain links TRBV7-9 to TRBJ2-5, with 11 nucleotides matching TRBD2. The CDR3 is made up of 14 amino acids. Germline lookup yields CDR1 SEHNR and CDR2 FQNEAQ (reference sequence). V was clipped by 8 bases and J by 5 bases; unmatched bases: 7. The CDR3 DNA sequence: TGTGCCAGCGTTACTAGCGGGGGCGGGGAGACCCAGTACTTC. Its translation is CASVTSGGGETQYF.

CDR3 bases: TGTGCCAGTAGTATGTATAGTGGGGGGGCCCCCAATGAGCAGTTCTTC. Translated: CASSMYSGGAPNEQFF. V usage is TRBV19 and J usage is TRBJ2-1; TRBD2 is a possible D gene (7 bases). Trimming stripped 3 bases from V and 6 bases from J, with 18 bases between. The CDR3 contains 16 residues. Germline CDR1 LNHDA, CDR2 SQIVND (reference sequence).

CDR3 in DNA: TGTGCCAGTAGTACCCGACAGGGATTAACTGAAGCTTTCTTT. It encodes CASSTRQGLTEAFF. The gene calls are TRBV19 and TRBJ1-1; the match to TRBD1 covers 7 bases. Germline loops: CDR1 LNHDA, CDR2 SQIVND (reference sequence). The ends lost 4 bases at V and 5 bases at J; junction bases unmatched: 7. The CDR3 spans 14 residues.

The chain is built from TRBV7-6 and TRBJ2-2; weak D call: TRBD2 (5 bases). CDR1 is SGHVS, CDR2 FNYEAQ, per germline. V lost 1 base and J lost 0, with 18 bases in between. The CDR3 has 19 residues. The CDR3 nucleotides are TGTGCCAGCAGCTTAGGGCAGCGGTTTACTTCTTCGAACACCGGGGAGCTGTTTTTT. Protein: CASSLGQRFTSSNTGELFF.

This chain connects TRBV11-2 to TRBJ2-3; TRBD1 might be the D (6 bases). CDR3 size: 14 residues. The V end lost 5 bases, the J end lost 2 bases, and 11 bases lay between the germline ends. Per germline, CDR1 SGHAT and CDR2 FQNNGV. CDR3 sequence (DNA): TGTGCCAGCAGCCCAGGGGACGTCACAGATACGCAGTATTTT. Translation gives CASSPGDVTDTQYF.

This chain uses TRBV3-1 (or the pseudogene TRBV3-2) with TRBJ2-1; D is possibly TRBD1 (5 bases). The germline gives CDR1 LGHDT, CDR2 YNNKEL (reference sequence). Deletions cut 7 bases from V and 5 bases from J, with 18 bases between. The CDR3 length is 15 residues. This CDR3 reads CASNRTFQPNNEQFF. The CDR3 region has the DNA TGTGCCAGCAACAGGACCTTCCAACCTAACAATGAGCAGTTCTTC.

The chain joins TRBV3-1 (or the pseudogene TRBV3-2) to TRBJ1-2, with D possibly TRBD1 on 6 matching bases. The CDR3 is 13 residues long. V was pared by 1 base and J by 6 bases, with 9 bases between. Looked up from germline, CDR1 is LGHDT and CDR2 is YNNKEL (reference sequence). The chain's CDR3 is CASSQGQVDGYTF. The DNA for the CDR3 is TGTGCCAGCAGCCAAGGACAGGTGGATGGCTACACCTTC.

This rearrangement joins TRBV24-1 to TRBJ2-3; 10 nucleotides line up with TRBD1. Trimming removed 5 bases from V and 6 bases from J; junction bases left unmatched: 4. CDR1 is KGHDR, CDR2 SFDVKD, per germline. The CDR3 runs to 14 residues. CDR3: CATSVGTGADTQYF. The CDR3 DNA reads TGTGCCACCAGTGTCGGGACAGGGGCGGATACGCAGTATTTT.

The chain employs TRBV11-2 and TRBJ1-4; 10 positions agree with TRBD1. V gave up 5 bases and J gave up 8 bases; unmatched junction bases: 8. This CDR3 is built from 15 residues. CDR1 and CDR2 from the germline V gene are SGHAT and FQNNGV. Written as DNA, the CDR3 is TGTGCCAGCAGCGTCGGACAGGGGGTCAGGGAAAAACTGTTTTTT. Encoded protein: CASSVGQGVREKLFF.

V is TRBV9 and J is TRBJ1-1; weak D call: TRBD1 (6 bases). V shed 4 bases and J shed 4 bases, with 14 bases lying between them. The germline V gene encodes CDR1 SGDLS and CDR2 YYNGEE. The length of the CDR3 is 14 residues. CDR3: CASSPGWGRTEAFF. The CDR3 DNA follows: TGTGCCAGCAGCCCCGGGTGGGGGCGCACTGAAGCTTTCTTT.

The V and J genes are TRBV12-3 or TRBV12-4 and TRBJ2-5; TRBD1 matches 7 bases. The CDR3 runs 13 residues. The ends lost 3 bases at V and 2 bases at J; junction bases unmatched: 0. CDR3 in amino acids: CASSLGQQETQYF. CDR3 DNA sequence: TGTGCCAGCAGTTTGGGACAGCAAGAGACCCAGTACTTC.

The V call is TRBV9, the J call TRBJ2-1; 7 bases map to TRBD1. J lost 3 bases, V lost 4 bases, and 7 bases had no gene match. The CDR3 runs to 15 residues. CDR1 is SGDLS and CDR2 is YYNGEE in the germline V gene. The CDR3 region has the DNA TGTGCCAGCAGCCCCGCCGGGACAGACTACAATGAGCAGTTCTTC. It yields the protein CASSPAGTDYNEQFF.

The rearrangement links TRBV4-3 to TRBJ2-3, with D maybe TRBD1 (5 bases). The CDR3 covers 16 residues. CDR1 is LGHNA and CDR2 is YSLEER in the germline V gene. V lost 1 base and J 2 bases, leaving 13 bases between the germline ends. Written as DNA, the CDR3 is TGCGCCAGCAGCCAAGGTCTAGGGGATCCCACAGATACGCAGTATTTT. Amino acids: CASSQGLGDPTDTQYF.

The genes are TRBV12-3 or TRBV12-4 and TRBJ1-2; D gene uncertain. V was clipped by 4 bases and J by 5 bases, with 8 bases between them. The CDR3 consists of 12 residues. CDR3 in amino acids: CASSSGFYGYTF. The CDR3 coding sequence is TGTGCCAGCAGTTCGGGGTTTTATGGCTACACCTTC.

The rearrangement links TRBV24-1 to TRBJ2-1, with 11 bases lining up with TRBD2. V dropped 3 bases and J dropped 7; count of bases not matched to a gene: 4. Germline V gene sequence: CDR1 KGHDR, CDR2 SFDVKD. The CDR3 runs 15 residues. Here the CDR3 reads CATSDEASGGNEQFF. The CDR3 DNA reads as TGTGCCACCAGTGATGAGGCTAGCGGGGGGAATGAGCAGTTCTTC.

Regarding this clone: This CDR3 is also generated by other DNA sequences in the sample. The chain carries TRBV18 and TRBJ1-4; TRBD1 matches at 9 bases. Germline-derived CDR1 and CDR2 are KGHSH and LQKENI. The V gene end was trimmed by 5 bases and the J gene end by 0 bases; junction bases not matched to a gene: 4. This CDR3 comprises 16 residues. This chain's CDR3 is CASSSGQGATNEKLFF. Here the CDR3 DNA reads TGTGCCAGCTCATCGGGACAGGGAGCAACTAATGAAAAACTGTTTTTT.

This clone was observed a handful of times. The CDR3 DNA follows: TGTGCCAGCAGCTTAGCGATAGGGGGGGGATACGAGCAGTACTTC. Its translation: CASSLAIGGGYEQYF. V is TRBV7-2 and J is TRBJ2-7; TRBD2 is a possible D gene (7 bases). The CDR3 sequence is 15 residues long. Trimming left V 0 bases short and J 4 bases short, with 13 bases between. Germline V gives CDR1 SGHTA, CDR2 FQGNSA.